The clone carrying this T cell receptor beta chain was seen more than once but under ten times. What it recognizes is unknown. The length of the CDR3 is 13 residues. CDR1 is MDHEN, CDR2 SYDVKM, per germline. V lost 4 bases, J lost 1 base, and 8 bases lay in between. These data originate in a study of cytomegalovirus exposure and HLA in healthy donors. Whole-study findings and limits: Researchers reported in a later analysis that common viral pathogens appeared linked to several top clusters. Cytomegalovirus association was assigned to some 160 TCR beta chains. One cluster of highly shared sequence variants probably arose as a sequencing artifact. Clonal expansion, a later analysis showed, was greater in HLA-associated TCR beta chains than in equally common others.

The primer mix had 60 Vbeta and 13 Jbeta primers. Produced via immunoSEQ multiplex PCR; TCRdb's table is partial and in-frame only. The table lists 75,000 to 90,000 clones, 63% of them singletons. The clonotype was recovered from a woman in her thirties or forties in good health and CMV-seropositive. This rearrangement joins TRBV28 to TRBJ2-7, with unresolved D. What was sequenced was PBMCs. The CDR3 region has the DNA TGTGCCAGCAGTTCTACTTTATCCTACGAGCAGTACTTC. As protein: CASSSTLSYEQYF.